This passage covers 27 T cell receptor beta chains from one sample sequenced in a study of T cell responses to AZD1222 COVID-19 vaccine (dated by TCRdb to about 2021). Libraries were constructed by the immunoSEQ multiplex PCR assay. Here the immuneACCESS table is served through TCRdb, limited to in-frame sequences with V and J called. Missing clones are a known gap in these copies; in checked studies unresolved V genes cover under half, and the rest lacks a known reason. For this sample there are around 130,000 clones; 80% to 90% appear just once. The top ten constitute 9% to 9.5% of the sample. The sample's time point, from its label and the paper: baseline before first vaccination. Material: peripheral blood, obtained on day 0 of AZD1222 vaccination. The receptor source for this set is an adult in good health.

The CDR3 sequence: CASELGSREQYF. In DNA, the CDR3 is TGTGCCTCAGAGCTGGGATCGAGGGAGCAGTACTTC. This chain links TRBV30 with TRBJ2-7; D unresolved. CDR1 is GTSNPN, CDR2 SVGIG, per germline (reference sequence). The germline V and J ends were trimmed by 7 bases and 7 bases, with 17 bases remaining between them. The CDR3 has 12 amino acids.

The genes are TRBV7-8 and TRBJ2-7, with 10 nucleotides matching TRBD1. Germline loops: CDR1 SGHVS, CDR2 FQNEAQ. This CDR3 region has 16 residues. The V segment lost 5 bases and the J segment 2 bases; nucleotides outside the gene matches: 9. The chain's CDR3 is CASSRNRDRGAYEQYF. The CDR3 coding sequence is TGTGCCAGCAGCCGGAACCGGGACAGGGGTGCCTACGAGCAGTACTTC. Combining the CDR3 with reference TRBV7-8 and TRBJ2-7 gives the whole variable domain GAGVSQSPRYKVAKRGQDVALRCDPISGHVSLFWYQQALGQGPEFLTYFQNEAQLDKSGLPSDRFFAERPEGSVSTLKIQRTQQEDSAVYLCASSRNRDRGAYEQYFGPGTRLTVT.

The V gene is TRBV18, the J gene TRBJ1-6, with TRBD1 matching over 7 bases. CDR1 is KGHSH and CDR2 is LQKENI in the germline V gene. Trimming took 0 bases from V and 7 from J; bases not matched to a gene: 0. This CDR3 contains 14 residues. The CDR3 sequence is CASSPPQGNSPLHF. The CDR3 region has the DNA TGTGCCAGCTCACCACCACAGGGGAATTCACCCCTCCACTTT.

This chain uses TRBV19 with TRBJ1-1, with D perhaps matching TRBD1 (5 bases). The CDR3 consists of 13 residues. Trimming took 3 bases from V and 1 from J, leaving 6 bases between them. Germline CDR1 LNHDA, CDR2 SQIVND (reference sequence). The CDR3 loop reads CASSIDRNTEAFF. Here the CDR3 DNA reads TGTGCCAGTAGTATCGACAGGAACACTGAAGCTTTCTTT.

CDR3 protein: CASSTPLTSSYEQYF. DNA for the CDR3: TGTGCCAGCAGCACGCCGCTTACTAGCTCCTACGAGCAGTACTTC. This chain links TRBV7-9 with TRBJ2-7; weak D call: TRBD2 (5 bases). The V gene's germline CDR1 is SEHNR and CDR2 FQNEAQ (reference sequence). The CDR3 is 15 residues long. Trimming stripped 5 bases from V and 0 bases from J, with 14 bases between.

The table lists this clone with a count of one. This rearrangement joins TRBV5-1 to TRBJ1-1; no firm D call. The CDR3 loop spans 14 amino acids. Trimming took off 0 bases at V and 4 bases at J, with 10 bases between the two ends. Germline CDR1 SGHRS, CDR2 YFSETQ. The chain's CDR3 is CASSLDQFSTEAFF. The CDR3 nucleotides are TGCGCCAGCAGCTTGGATCAGTTTAGCACTGAAGCTTTCTTT.

The chain recombines TRBV6-2 or TRBV6-3 with TRBJ2-1, with D perhaps matching TRBD2 (5 bases). Germline V gene sequence: CDR1 MNHEY, CDR2 SVGEGT. V lost 4 bases to trimming and J lost 7 bases, with 20 bases between them. This CDR3 has 16 residues. The CDR3 region is CASSLIERALGNEQFF. The DNA for the CDR3 is TGTGCCAGCAGTTTAATCGAGAGGGCCCTCGGAAATGAGCAGTTCTTC.

The table lists this clone with a count of one. The chain joins TRBV30 to TRBJ2-7; unclear D gene. The CDR3 contains 11 residues. V lost 5 bases and J lost 4, with 9 bases in between. CDR1 is GTSNPN and CDR2 is SVGIG in the germline V gene (reference sequence). The CDR3 DNA reads as TGTGCCTGGGGTGCTAATTACGAGCAGTACTTC. This translates into CAWGANYEQYF.

V is TRBV24-1 and J is TRBJ2-3, with D perhaps TRBD1 or TRBD2 (6 bases each). The V end was cut by 1 base, the J end by 6 bases, with 16 bases between. The CDR3 contains 16 residues. Germline loops: CDR1 KGHDR, CDR2 SFDVKD. The CDR3, as DNA: TGTGCCACCAGTGATTTTGACTGGGGGGCAGTGGATACGCAGTATTTT. As protein: CATSDFDWGAVDTQYF.

This clone is a singleton in its sample. The V gene is TRBV9, the J gene TRBJ1-2; D uncertain. Germline CDR1 SGDLS, CDR2 YYNGEE. Trimming took 5 bases from V and 5 from J, leaving 13 bases between them. This CDR3 has 13 amino acids. As DNA, the CDR3 is TGTGCCAGCAGTACAGAAGCTCCGTATGGCTACACCTTC. Residues: CASSTEAPYGYTF.

The chain uses TRBV3-1 (or the pseudogene TRBV3-2) and TRBJ1-4; 11 bases are a match to TRBD1. Germline-derived CDR1 and CDR2 are LGHDT and YNNKEL (reference sequence). This CDR3 spans 17 amino acids. J was trimmed by 5 bases and V by 2 bases; bases with no gene match: 7. DNA for the CDR3: TGTGCCAGCAGCCAACCCGGGACAGGGGGGCCGAATGAAAAACTGTTTTTT. Its translation: CASSQPGTGGPNEKLFF.

The V and J genes are TRBV5-1 and TRBJ1-6; 8 nucleotides align to TRBD1. J gave up 14 bases and V 2 bases, and 15 bases lay outside the gene matches. Germline assignment: CDR1 SGHRS and CDR2 YFSETQ. CDR3 length: 16 amino acids. The CDR3 loop is CASSFLTTGAREALHF. CDR3 DNA sequence: TGCGCCAGCAGCTTTTTAACGACAGGGGCAAGAGAGGCCCTCCACTTT.

This chain joins TRBV5-1 and TRBJ2-5; possible D gene TRBD2, 5 bases. The CDR3 contains 13 residues. Trimming stripped 7 bases from V and 5 bases from J, with 15 bases between. Germline loops: CDR1 SGHRS, CDR2 YFSETQ. The CDR3 is CASFMAGVETQYF. CDR3 DNA: TGCGCCAGCTTTATGGCGGGCGTTGAGACCCAGTACTTC.

The DNA of the CDR3 is TGTGCCAGCAGCTCCGGACAGACAGATACGCAGTATTTT. It specifies CASSSGQTDTQYF. The genes are TRBV7-3 and TRBJ2-3, with D possibly being TRBD1 (6 bases). The germline V gene encodes CDR1 SGHTA and CDR2 FQGTGA. This CDR3 contains 13 residues. Deletions cut 4 bases from V and 3 bases from J, with 8 bases between.

This chain links TRBV28 with TRBJ1-2; possibly TRBD1 for D (6 bases). CDR1 and CDR2 (germline): MDHEN, SYDVKM. Deletions cut 6 bases from V and 7 bases from J, with 27 bases between. The CDR3 sequence is 17 residues long. The CDR3 reads CASSRPLGGSARLGYTF. The CDR3 DNA follows: TGTGCCAGCAGCCGACCCCTAGGGGGTTCGGCCCGCCTTGGCTACACCTTC.

The gene calls are TRBV30 and TRBJ2-7; 7 nucleotides agree with TRBD2. The germline gives CDR1 GTSNPN, CDR2 SVGIG (reference sequence). The CDR3 has 14 amino acids. V shed 0 bases and J 3 bases; nucleotides not matched to a gene: 5. Here the CDR3 reads CAWSVWGRDYEQYF. In DNA form, the CDR3 reads TGTGCCTGGAGTGTTTGGGGGAGGGACTACGAGCAGTACTTC. The full variable domain, in which reference TRBV30 and TRBJ2-7 provide the parts outside the CDR3, is SQTIHQWPATLVQPVGSPLSLECTVEGTSNPNLYWYRQAAGRGLQLLFYSVGIGQISSEVPQNLSASRPQDRQFILSSKKLLLSDSGFYLCAWSVWGRDYEQYFGPGTRLTVT.

The chain has TRBV15 and TRBJ1-5, with 8 bases matching TRBD1. Per germline, CDR1 LNHNV and CDR2 YYDKDF (reference sequence). CDR3 length: 14 residues. Losses at the gene ends were 8 bases for V and 2 bases for J; bases not matched to a gene: 5. CDR3 protein: CATEADRGNQPQHF. Here the CDR3 DNA reads TGTGCCACCGAGGCGGACAGGGGCAATCAGCCCCAGCATTTT.

This chain links TRBV3-1 (or the pseudogene TRBV3-2) with TRBJ2-7, with 10 bases that match TRBD1. Trimming took 1 base from V and 2 from J; bases not matched to a gene: 8. Germline lookup yields CDR1 LGHDT and CDR2 YNNKEL (reference sequence). The CDR3 is made up of 17 amino acids. In nucleotides, the CDR3 is TGTGCCAGCAGCCAAGCGCTGGGACAGGGGAACGCCTACGAGCAGTACTTC. As protein: CASSQALGQGNAYEQYF.

This chain uses TRBV7-9 with TRBJ1-2; D remains unclear. Per germline, CDR1 SEHNR and CDR2 FQNEAQ (reference sequence). CDR3 length equals 15 residues. The V gene lost 6 bases and the J gene lost 5 bases, with 19 bases spanning the gap. The CDR3 here is CASSPPAPREYGYTF. The CDR3 DNA reads as TGTGCCAGCAGTCCTCCAGCGCCAAGGGAATATGGCTACACCTTC.

This chain links TRBV25-1 with TRBJ1-2; 11 bases agree with TRBD1. J lost 8 bases, V lost 7 bases, and 9 bases had no gene match. The CDR3 spans 14 residues. CDR1 is MGHDK and CDR2 is SYGVNS in the germline V gene. The CDR3 region is CASTSRTGGEGYTF. In nucleotides, the CDR3 is TGTGCCAGCACAAGTAGGACAGGGGGCGAGGGCTACACCTTC.

This chain uses TRBV28 with TRBJ2-1; 8 bases are a match to TRBD2. J gave up 4 bases and V 6 bases, and 5 bases lay outside the gene matches. Germline V gives CDR1 MDHEN, CDR2 SYDVKM. The CDR3 has 14 residues. CDR3 sequence reads: CASSTSGHYNEQFF. CDR3 DNA sequence: TGTGCCAGCAGCACTAGCGGCCATTACAATGAGCAGTTCTTC.

Of note for this clone: In the same sample, other DNA sequences code for this CDR3. The chain joins TRBV12-3 or TRBV12-4 to TRBJ2-7; D ambiguous. The ends were cut back, 1 base at V and 4 bases at J, with 2 bases in the middle. CDR3 size: 11 residues. The CDR3 spells CASSLGYEQYF. CDR3 sequence (DNA): TGTGCCAGCAGTTTAGGTTACGAGCAGTACTTC.

J is TRBJ1-1 and V is TRBV12-5, with a tentative D call TRBD1 (5 bases). Deletions cut 2 bases from V and 5 bases from J, with 9 bases between. In germline, CDR1 is LGHNT, CDR2 FRNRAP. This CDR3 is built from 13 residues. The CDR3 loop is CASGLTQGTEAFF. CDR3 nucleotide sequence: TGTGCTAGTGGTTTGACCCAGGGAACTGAAGCTTTCTTT. The variable domain in full, completed from reference TRBV12-5 and TRBJ1-1, reads DARVTQTPRHKVTEMGQEVTMRCQPILGHNTVFWYRQTMMQGLELLAYFRNRAPLDDSGMPKDRFSAEMPDATLATLKIQPSEPRDSAVYFCASGLTQGTEAFFGQGTRLTVV.

The chain couples TRBV24-1 to TRBJ2-2, with D hard to call. The CDR3 loop spans 16 amino acids. Germline V CDR1 and CDR2: KGHDR, SFDVKD. Trimming shortened V by 4 bases and J by 0 bases, and 11 bases separated the two germline ends. CDR3 nucleotide sequence: TGTGCCACCAGTGACCCGGTTCTTTCGAACACCGGGGAGCTGTTTTTT. Translation: CATSDPVLSNTGELFF.

This clone was seen just once. The chain links TRBV29-1 to TRBJ1-4, with unresolved D. CDR3 size: 13 residues. Germline CDR1 is SQVTM and CDR2 is ANQGSEA. V lost 7 bases to trimming and J lost 7 bases, with 16 bases between them. CDR3 region: CSGRNGPLEKLFF. CDR3 bases: TGCAGCGGCCGGAATGGCCCGCTTGAAAAACTGTTTTTT.

This clone is a singleton in its sample. The rearrangement joins TRBV30 to TRBJ2-1; 9 bases agree with TRBD1. This CDR3 region has 13 residues. The trim removed 2 bases at V and 8 bases at J, leaving 4 bases unmatched. Germline assignment: CDR1 GTSNPN and CDR2 SVGIG (reference sequence). CDR3 coding DNA: TGTGCCTGGAGTTCGGGACAGGGAGATGAGCAGTTCTTC. Its translation is CAWSSGQGDEQFF. Full variable domain (remainder filled in from reference TRBV30 and TRBJ2-1): SQTIHQWPATLVQPVGSPLSLECTVEGTSNPNLYWYRQAAGRGLQLLFYSVGIGQISSEVPQNLSASRPQDRQFILSSKKLLLSDSGFYLCAWSSGQGDEQFFGPGTRLTVL.

The chain links TRBV4-1 to TRBJ1-2; 9 bases agree with TRBD1. Looked up from germline, CDR1 is MGHRA and CDR2 is YSYEKL. J lost 12 bases, V lost 2 bases, and 10 bases had no gene match. This CDR3 region has 14 residues. DNA for the CDR3: TGCGCCAGCAGCCAACGCCTCCGGGACAGGGTCCACACCTTC. Amino acid sequence: CASSQRLRDRVHTF.